One and the same sample provided the 23 T cell receptor beta chains below, sequenced in a study of T cells in Graves' hyperthyroidism and ophthalmopathy. It was RNA transcripts that yielded the amplified TCR beta CDR3 regions. The TCR CDR3 first-round RT-PCR relied on the HTBI primer set. In TCRdb, the multiplex PCR reads were re-called with MiXCR into one record per CDR3 protein. The table has a few hundred thousand distinct CDR3 sequences, 15% to 18% seen once; the top ten hold less than 9.5%. Specimen: blood. The source is a woman aged 30 to 39 with Graves' hyperthyroidism.

This clonotype has a count of ten or more. This sequence joins TRBV29-1 and TRBJ1-1, with D hard to call. This CDR3 is 11 amino acids long. V lost 7 bases, J lost 4 bases, and 10 bases lay in between. Germline CDR1 SQVTM, CDR2 ANQGSEA. In DNA form, the CDR3 reads TGCAGCGCCGACTGGGGCACTGAAGCTTTCTTT. This sequence encodes CSADWGTEAFF.

The chain recombines TRBV7-2 with TRBJ2-3; D perhaps matches TRBD2 (5 bases). V was trimmed by 1 base and J by 0 bases, leaving 11 bases between them. CDR3 length: 16 amino acids. Per germline, CDR1 SGHTA and CDR2 FQGNSA. The CDR3 here is CASSLVAGPSTDTQYF. In DNA form, the CDR3 reads TGTGCCAGCAGCTTAGTCGCGGGCCCAAGCACAGATACGCAGTATTTT.

This clonotype was counted many times. This rearrangement joins TRBV7-9 to TRBJ2-4; 7 bases agree with TRBD2. V lost 1 base and J lost 13; bases outside the gene matches: 1. The CDR3 loop spans 11 amino acids. Germline V gene data show CDR1 as SEHNR and CDR2 as FQNEAQ (reference sequence). CDR3 coding DNA: TGTGCCAGCAGCTTAGAAGCGGGACAGTACTTC. Protein product: CASSLEAGQYF.

Of note for this clonotype: A read error may explain this, as a much larger clone is one base away. The gene calls are TRBV5-1 and TRBJ1-1; D might be TRBD1 (6 bases). Trimming left V 6 bases short and J 0 bases short, with 18 bases between. CDR1 is SGHRS, CDR2 YFSETQ, per germline. The CDR3 sequence is 16 residues long. CDR3 DNA: TGCGCCAGCAACTTCAACAGGGCTAAGATGAACACTGAAGCTTTCTTT. Residues: CASNFNRAKMNTEAFF. The full variable domain, rest sourced from reference TRBV5-1 and TRBJ1-1, is KAGVTQTPRYLIKTRGQQVTLSCSPISGHRSVSWYQQTPGQGLQFLFEYFSETQRNKGNFPGRFSGRQFSNSRSEMNVSTLELGDSALYLCASNFNRAKMNTEAFFGQGTRLTVV.

Many counts were recorded for this clonotype. This chain uses TRBV5-1 with TRBJ2-7; D remains unclear. The V end lost 2 bases, the J end lost 0 bases, and 21 bases lay between the germline ends. Germline V gives CDR1 SGHRS, CDR2 YFSETQ. This CDR3 has 18 residues. CDR3 sequence: CASSFSMQHVPYSYEQYF. CDR3 in DNA: TGCGCCAGCAGCTTTTCGATGCAGCATGTCCCCTACTCCTACGAGCAGTACTTC.

Comment on this clonotype: A much larger clone lies a single base off, so this may be a read error. This chain connects TRBV11-3 to TRBJ2-7, with a tentative D call TRBD2 (6 bases). The V gene lost 5 bases and the J gene lost 0 bases, with 14 bases spanning the gap. CDR1 and CDR2 (germline): SGHNT, YENEEA. This CDR3 is 15 amino acids long. The CDR3 region is CASSETSRYSYEQYF. The CDR3 nucleotides read TGTGCCAGCAGCGAAACTAGCAGGTACTCCTACGAGCAGTACTTC.

On this clonotype itself: Its ends do not fully match the called genes, so a read error is possible. V is TRBV7-9 and J is TRBJ2-1; D is uncertain. Germline CDR1 SEHNR, CDR2 FQNEAQ (reference sequence). There are 16 residues in the CDR3. In DNA form, the CDR3 reads TGTGCCAGCAGCCCAACCCTATCCCGCTCCTACAATGAGCAGTCCTTC. Protein sequence: CASSPTLSRSYNEQSF.

About this clonotype itself: A read error is possible here, since a much larger clone lies one base away. The chain joins TRBV4-2 to TRBJ2-7; possibly TRBD1 for D (6 bases). TRBJ2-1 matches the DNA end more closely, so the J call is doubtful. CDR3 size: 13 residues. The V gene's germline CDR1 is LGHNA and CDR2 YNFKEQ. The CDR3 here is CASSQEQGYEQFF. CDR3 nucleotide sequence: TGTGCCAGCAGCCAAGAACAGGGCTACGAGCAGTTCTTC.

This clonotype was found many times. The rearrangement joins TRBV7-3 to TRBJ2-7, with 8 nucleotides matching TRBD2. V gave up 2 bases and J gave up 2 bases; unmatched junction bases: 2. CDR1 and CDR2 from the germline V gene are SGHTA and FQGTGA. The CDR3 has 14 residues. The CDR3 is CASSLVREAYEQYF. CDR3 in DNA: TGTGCCAGCAGCTTAGTGCGGGAGGCCTACGAGCAGTACTTC.

This clonotype appeared a few times. V and J are TRBV9 and TRBJ1-4; TRBD1 might be the D (6 bases). The CDR3 runs to 15 residues. V lost 4 bases and J 7 bases, leaving 17 bases between the germline ends. Germline V gene data show CDR1 as SGDLS and CDR2 as YYNGEE. DNA of the CDR3: TGTGCCAGCAGCCCTGTGCAGGGGATCGGTGAAAAACTGTTTTTT. It yields the protein CASSPVQGIGEKLFF.

This clonotype was counted between two and nine times. The chain carries TRBV5-1 and TRBJ1-4, with a tentative D call TRBD1 (6 bases). V dropped 8 bases and J dropped 4 bases, with 12 bases sitting between them. The CDR3 extends over 13 amino acids. Germline-derived CDR1 and CDR2 are SGHRS and YFSETQ. The CDR3 coding sequence is TGCGCCAGTAGGACAGAAGATAATGAAAAACTGTTTTTT. Its translation is CASRTEDNEKLFF.

The chain carries TRBV4-2 and TRBJ2-2, with TRBD2 matching 7 bases. The V gene's germline CDR1 is LGHNA and CDR2 YNFKEQ. This CDR3 is 15 amino acids long. V gave up 1 base and J gave up 8 bases; unmatched junction bases: 7. CDR3 region: CASSQAVVREGELFF. CDR3 in DNA: TGTGCCAGCAGCCAAGCTGTCGTGCGGGAGGGGGAGCTGTTTTTT.

This clonotype was picked up a small number of times. This chain uses TRBV6-6 with TRBJ2-2, with TRBD1 matching 11 bases. In germline, CDR1 is MNHNY, CDR2 SVGAGI (reference sequence). The CDR3 extends over 21 amino acids. J was trimmed by 0 bases and V by 0 bases; bases with no gene match: 12. The CDR3 reads CASSYSPPWGQGVTNTGELFF. CDR3 DNA sequence: TGTGCCAGCAGTTACTCGCCCCCCTGGGGACAGGGGGTTACGAACACCGGGGAGCTGTTTTTT.

The chain couples TRBV6-1 to TRBJ2-5; TRBD2 is a possible D gene (6 bases). Germline CDR1 reads MNHNS; CDR2 reads SASEGT. V gave up 7 bases and J gave up 2 bases, with 11 bases separating them. The CDR3 extends over 13 amino acids. Here the CDR3 reads CASKSGGQETQYF. CDR3 nucleotides: TGTGCCAGCAAGTCCGGGGGACAAGAGACCCAGTACTTC.

This clonotype showed up many times. The chain carries TRBV28 and TRBJ2-3; D not resolved. Per germline, CDR1 MDHEN and CDR2 SYDVKM. Trimming removed 5 bases from V and 0 bases from J, with 9 bases in between. The CDR3 totals 14 residues. The CDR3: CASSGRPSTDTQYF. As DNA, the CDR3 is TGTGCCAGCAGTGGGCGGCCTAGCACAGATACGCAGTATTTT.

A note on this clonotype: An end of the junction differs from the germline gene, which may be a read error. The chain couples TRBV4-3 to TRBJ2-1; 10 nucleotides agree with TRBD2. Per germline, CDR1 LGHNA and CDR2 YSLEER. The length of the CDR3 is 19 residues. CDR3 residues: CTSSQVSPLAGYSYNEQFF. CDR3 coding DNA: TGCACCAGCAGCCAAGTATCCCCACTAGCGGGGTACTCCTACAATGAGCAGTTCTTC.

This chain joins TRBV30 and TRBJ1-1; D unresolved. Trimming left V 2 bases short and J 1 base short, with 11 bases between. CDR1 is GTSNPN, CDR2 SVGIG, per germline (reference sequence). The CDR3 consists of 14 residues. CDR3 in amino acids: CAWSFTVQNTEAFF. CDR3 bases: TGTGCCTGGAGTTTTACAGTGCAGAACACTGAAGCTTTCTTT.

V and J are TRBV27 and TRBJ2-1, with no clear D. The CDR3 totals 15 residues. With 3 bases removed from V and 6 bases from J, the gap between germline ends came to 15 bases. Germline V gene sequence: CDR1 MNHEY, CDR2 SMNVEV (reference sequence). The CDR3 region is CASSFDGYLGNEQFF. The CDR3 DNA reads TGTGCCAGCAGTTTCGATGGCTACTTGGGCAATGAGCAGTTCTTC.

J is TRBJ1-5 and V is TRBV20-1, with 8 bases that match TRBD1. Germline V gene data show CDR1 as DFQATT and CDR2 as SNEGSKA (reference sequence). The CDR3 sequence is 14 residues long. Losses at the gene ends were 3 bases for V and 1 base for J; bases not matched to a gene: 2. CDR3 nucleotides: TGCAGTGCTAGTTACAGGGGGAGCAATCAGCCCCAGCATTTT. Translating gives CSASYRGSNQPQHF.

This clonotype was recorded at least ten times. The rearrangement links TRBV18 to TRBJ1-5; D is undetermined. This CDR3 is built from 15 residues. Germline CDR1 KGHSH, CDR2 LQKENI. Trimming shortened V by 2 bases and J by 3 bases, and 11 bases separated the two germline ends. As DNA, the CDR3 is TGTGCCAGCTCACCAAGGGCCAATACCAATCAGCCCCAGCATTTT. This gives the protein CASSPRANTNQPQHF.

This clonotype was detected ten times or more. V usage is TRBV30 and J usage is TRBJ1-1; no clear D. Germline V lookup: CDR1 GTSNPN, CDR2 SVGIG (reference sequence). With 1 base removed from V and 4 bases from J, the gap between germline ends came to 10 bases. This CDR3 contains 13 residues. The CDR3: CAWSADIGTEAFF. CDR3 DNA sequence: TGTGCCTGGAGTGCCGACATTGGCACTGAAGCTTTCTTT.

For this clonotype: A much larger clone sits a single nucleotide away, making a read error possible. The CDR3 sequence: CASSLGDGNTDTQYF. The CDR3 DNA reads TGTGCCAGCAGTTTAGGAGACGGCAACACAGATACGCAGTATTTT. The gene calls are TRBV28 and TRBJ2-3; D remains ambiguous. Germline values: CDR1 MDHEN, CDR2 SYDVKM. Trimming cost V 2 bases and J 2 bases, with 11 bases left between them. The CDR3 runs 15 residues.

This clonotype came up many times. V is TRBV7-9 and J is TRBJ1-1; D is uncertain. Germline loops: CDR1 SEHNR, CDR2 FQNEAQ (reference sequence). The CDR3 totals 12 residues. V was clipped by 5 bases and J by 10 bases, with 14 bases between them. The CDR3 region has the DNA TGTGCCAGCAGCCAGGATACCTTAGGAGCTTTCTTT. It specifies CASSQDTLGAFF.